This TCR beta chain was obtained from a study of cytomegalovirus exposure and HLA in healthy donors. Study-level findings and limits: A later analysis reportedly found fewer N-insertions in an Asian-associated ancestry cluster than the roughly 680-donor mean. Another analysis was done later, and it associated 16,951 TCR beta sequences with HLA alleles at 0.05 false discovery rate.

PCR was performed using 60 Vbeta and 13 Jbeta primers. Profiled with immunoSEQ multiplex PCR; TCRdb holds only in-frame clones, not every one. The profile shows about 160,000 clones, 80% to 90% of them singletons. With respect to this clone: Antigen: not known.

This CDR3 is 16 amino acids long. The V segment lost 3 bases and the J segment 5 bases; nucleotides outside the gene matches: 12. Germline V CDR1 and CDR2: MNHEY, SMNVEV (reference sequence). Sequenced material: PBMCs. This TCR derives from a man younger than 35 in good health and CMV-seropositive. The chain is built from TRBV27 and TRBJ2-5, with 7 nucleotides matching TRBD2. The CDR3 here is CASSLTRLATRETQYF. The CDR3 DNA follows: TGTGCCAGCAGTTTGACCCGACTAGCCACTCGTGAGACCCAGTACTTC.